The next 2 T cell receptor beta chains were all read from a single sample in a study of blood T cells in healthy people across ages (dated by TCRdb to the mid-2010s). The library came from 5' RACE. The run used an Illumina HiSeq 2500. A second 7 to 11 cycle PCR used a sample-barcoded 5' primer and a J-beta primer mix. TCRdb reprocessed the public reads (quality trimming at Q25 with fastp, clone calling with MiXCR) and kept in-frame beta chains. Every entry covers one CDR3 protein and lists the most common genes and DNA from its rows. In all, the sample holds about 1.7 million distinct CDR3 sequences, and roughly 27% of those were seen once. The top ten clones comprise 7.7% of the sample. Sequenced input: blood. These receptors were obtained from a woman aged 25 to 39 in good health.

This clonotype was picked up one time. The germline gene is not matched at one end of the junction; a read error may be the cause. The chain is built from TRBV4-1 and TRBJ1-1; D might be TRBD1 (6 bases). The CDR3 runs to 15 residues. The germline gives CDR1 MGHRA, CDR2 YSYEKL. CDR3 region: CASSPPGRGNAEAFF. CDR3 nucleotides: TGCGCCAGCAGCCCACCCGGAAGGGGGAACGCTGAAGCTTTCTTT.

This clonotype turned up a few times. The CDR3 here is CASSPGLAGGQSSYNEQFF. The CDR3 DNA sequence: TGTGCCAGCAGCCCGGGACTAGCGGGGGGACAGAGCTCCTACAATGAGCAGTTCTTC. The rearrangement joins TRBV7-3 to TRBJ2-1; TRBD2 agrees at 15 bases. J gave up 0 bases and V 5 bases, and 8 bases lay outside the gene matches. Germline V gene data show CDR1 as SGHTA and CDR2 as FQGTGA. This CDR3 comprises 19 residues. The entire variable domain, with the rest obtained from reference TRBV7-3 and TRBJ2-1, is as follows: GAGVSQTPSNKVTEKGKYVELRCDPISGHTALYWYRQSLGQGPEFLIYFQGTGAADDSGLPNDRFFAVRPEGSVSTLKIQRTERGDSAVYLCASSPGLAGGQSSYNEQFFGPGTRLTVL.